One sample yielded the 26 T cell receptor beta chains listed below, sequenced in a study of T cell clonality in common variable immunodeficiency. TCRdb keeps only in-frame clones here, not all; method: immunoSEQ multiplex PCR. Listed for the sample are some 43,000 clones, none seen a single time. The sample comprised peripheral blood mononuclear cells. The receptors were sampled from a person between 18 and 69 years old in good health.

This clone was recorded at least ten times. The CDR3 end falls 3 residues outside the read, so it is completed with the germline J gene. The chain combines TRBV30 with TRBJ1-1, with D unresolved. Germline CDR1 is GTSNPN and CDR2 is SVGIG (reference sequence). V lost 4 bases and J lost 5, with 14 bases in between. The CDR3 runs to 13 residues. The CDR3 protein is CAWTEKGRTEAFF. The sequenced part of the CDR3 DNA is TGTGCCTGGACCGAAAAGGGCCGTACTGAA.

At least ten counts were recorded for this clone. Sequencing ends 3 residues short of the CDR3 end; the germline J gene provides the rest. The gene calls are TRBV29-1 and TRBJ2-2; D possibly corresponds to TRBD2 (5 bases). The CDR3 has 15 residues. Germline lookup yields CDR1 SQVTM and CDR2 ANQGSEA. Partial CDR3 DNA: TGCAGCGTACGTCGGGGTTCGGGAACTAATGAAAAG. Protein product: CSVRRGSGTNEK. The whole CDR3 protein is CSVRRGSGTNEKLFF.

The sequenced part of the CDR3 DNA is TGTGCCAGCAGCTTAACGTTAGGGACAGGGAACGAC. This codes for CASSLTLGTGND. The CDR3, in full, reads CASSLTLGTGNDYTF. This rearrangement joins TRBV7-3 to TRBJ1-2; TRBD1 agrees at 9 bases. The CDR3 is cut off 3 residues early in the read; its end comes from the germline J gene. The germline V gene encodes CDR1 SGHTA and CDR2 FQGTGA. This CDR3 spans 15 amino acids. The entire variable domain, with the rest obtained from reference TRBV7-3 and TRBJ1-2, is as follows: GAGVSQTPSNKVTEKGKYVELRCDPISGHTALYWYRQSLGQGPEFLIYFQGTGAADDSGLPNDRFFAVRPEGSVSTLKIQRTERGDSAVYLCASSLTLGTGNDYTFGSGTRLTVV.

This clone was observed at least ten times. Read coverage stops 3 residues before the CDR3 terminus; the germline J gene supplies the remainder. The chain couples TRBV18 to TRBJ2-3; 10 positions match TRBD2. CDR1 is KGHSH and CDR2 is LQKENI in the germline V gene. The CDR3 length is 15 residues. V shed 3 bases, J shed 2 bases, and the junction held 2 bases outside the gene matches. The CDR3 protein is CASSPGLALTDTQYF. The covered CDR3 bases are TGTGCCAGCTCACCGGGACTAGCGCTCACAGATACG.

This clone occurred many times. The read ends 3 residues early relative to the CDR3; the germline J gene fills the gap. The chain has TRBV5-6 and TRBJ2-7, with unresolved D. The germline gives CDR1 SGHDT, CDR2 YYEEEE. V lost 0 bases to trimming and J lost 6 bases, with 7 bases between them. CDR3 size: 12 residues. CDR3 DNA (partial): TGTGCCAGCAGCTTGGGGTCGGGCGAG. It specifies CASSLGSGE. The whole CDR3 sequence reads CASSLGSGEQYF. Based on the CDR3 plus reference TRBV5-6 and TRBJ2-7, the full variable domain is DAGVTQSPTHLIKTRGQQVTLRCSPKSGHDTVSWYQQALGQGPQFIFQYYEEEERQRGNFPDRFSGHQFPNYSSELNVNALLLGDSALYLCASSLGSGEQYFGPGTRLTVT.

This clone was picked up many times. Read data end 3 residues before the CDR3 end; the end is taken from the germline J gene. J is TRBJ1-1 and V is TRBV19; D is unresolved. V was cut by 5 bases and J by 0 bases, with 10 bases left in between. Germline assignment: CDR1 LNHDA and CDR2 SQIVND (reference sequence). The CDR3 length is 14 residues. The CDR3 bases that were read are TGTGCCAGTAGTTTCGGGGAGATGAACACTGAA. Its protein product is CASSFGEMNTE. The whole CDR3 protein reads CASSFGEMNTEAFF.

This clone was picked up many times. Read sequence stops 3 residues before the CDR3 end, and the germline J gene provides the missing end. The gene calls are TRBV5-1 and TRBJ1-6; no clear D. This CDR3 spans 13 amino acids. Trimming took off 4 bases at V and 3 bases at J, with 5 bases between the two ends. Germline V gene sequence: CDR1 SGHRS, CDR2 YFSETQ. The DNA read from the CDR3 is TGCGCCAGCAGCGTAAACTATAATTCACCC. The encoded protein is CASSVNYNSP. The CDR3 reads in full as CASSVNYNSPLHF.

This clone was recorded a few times. Read sequence stops 3 residues before the CDR3 end, and the germline J gene provides the missing end. The chain combines TRBV5-1 with TRBJ2-3; TRBD2 matches at 9 bases. V lost 0 bases and J lost 4; bases outside the gene matches: 9. The CDR3 runs 17 residues. Germline V lookup: CDR1 SGHRS, CDR2 YFSETQ. The covered CDR3 bases are TGCGCCAGCAGCTTGGCTTCAGGGGGACTAGCACCAGATACG. Protein product: CASSLASGGLAPDT. The CDR3 in its entirety is CASSLASGGLAPDTQYF.

In its sample, this clone was seen many times. The read terminates 3 residues before the CDR3 end, so the remaining end is supplied by the germline J gene. This rearrangement joins TRBV5-6 to TRBJ1-5; possible D gene TRBD1, 5 bases. Germline lookup yields CDR1 SGHDT and CDR2 YYEEEE. With 0 bases removed from V and 2 bases from J, the gap between germline ends came to 9 bases. CDR3 length: 15 residues. The sequenced CDR3 bases are TGTGCCAGCAGCTTGGGAGGGGCCGGCAATCAGCCC. Its protein product is CASSLGGAGNQP. The CDR3 reads in full as CASSLGGAGNQPQHF.

This clone occurred many times. The CDR3 is cut off 3 residues early in the read; its end comes from the germline J gene. This chain links TRBV19 with TRBJ1-6; D is possibly TRBD1 (5 bases). V was trimmed by 0 bases and J by 6 bases, leaving 9 bases between them. The length of the CDR3 is 15 residues. Germline V lookup: CDR1 LNHDA, CDR2 SQIVND (reference sequence). Incomplete CDR3 DNA: TGTGCCAGTAGTATAGACCCGACAGTTAATTCACCC. Translation gives CASSIDPTVNSP. The entire CDR3 reads CASSIDPTVNSPLHF.

This clone was counted at least ten times. The missing CDR3 end, 3 residues past where the read stops, is filled in from the germline J gene. This chain uses TRBV20-1 with TRBJ2-3; the match to TRBD2 covers 9 bases. The CDR3 is 14 amino acids. With V trimmed by 2 bases and J by 2 bases, 2 bases remained unmatched. Per the germline V gene, CDR1 is DFQATT and CDR2 is SNEGSKA (reference sequence). CDR3 in amino acids: CSARLAGSTDTQYF. CDR3 bases read: TGCAGTGCTAGACTAGCGGGGTCCACAGATACG.

This clone was seen repeatedly, ten times or more. With the read ending 3 residues before the CDR3 end, the germline J gene is used to fill in that end. The chain carries TRBV19 and TRBJ2-1; 11 bases map to TRBD2. Germline assignment: CDR1 LNHDA and CDR2 SQIVND (reference sequence). The trim removed 6 bases at V and 9 bases at J, leaving 10 bases unmatched. The CDR3 runs to 15 residues. The CDR3 is CASRIGLAGGSEQFF. CDR3 bases read: TGTGCCAGTAGAATCGGTCTAGCGGGGGGTAGTGAG.

The sample holds a few counts of this clone. The CDR3 end lies 3 residues beyond the end of the read and is filled in from the germline J gene. This chain uses TRBV14 with TRBJ2-7, with 10 bases lining up with TRBD2. CDR1 and CDR2 from the germline V gene are SGHDN and FVKESK. The CDR3 is 17 amino acids. V shed 4 bases and J 5 bases; nucleotides not matched to a gene: 14. The sequenced CDR3 bases are TGTGCCAGCAGCCGGTCCAGCGGGAGGGCCTCTGGCCACGAG. Its translation: CASSRSSGRASGHE. The whole CDR3 reads CASSRSSGRASGHEQYF.

This clone was recorded at least ten times. The read falls 3 residues short of the CDR3 end, and the missing part is taken from the germline J gene. V usage is TRBV9 and J usage is TRBJ2-7; TRBD2 matches at 7 bases. The CDR3 totals 15 residues. Trimming took 3 bases from V and 6 from J; bases not matched to a gene: 12. Germline CDR1 SGDLS, CDR2 YYNGEE. The part of the CDR3 DNA that was read is TGTGCCAGCAGCGCCCATTCGCGGGAGAAAAGCGAG. This codes for CASSAHSREKSE. The CDR3, in full, reads CASSAHSREKSEQYF.

A remark on this clone: One base away lies a much larger clone, so this may be a sequencing read error. The read falls 3 residues short of the CDR3 end, and the missing part is taken from the germline J gene. The rearrangement uses TRBV6-2 or TRBV6-3 and TRBJ2-3; TRBD2 is a possible D gene (6 bases). Germline loops: CDR1 MNHEY, CDR2 SVGEGT. This CDR3 has 17 residues. The CDR3 reads CASSYRRGESPNQPQYF. The sequenced CDR3 bases are TGTGCCAGCAGTTATAGGAGGGGTGAGTCACCGAATCAGCCG.

Many counts were recorded for this clone. The CDR3 end is not reached by the read, which stops 3 residues before it; the germline J gene fills it in. This chain connects TRBV20-1 to TRBJ1-1; a possible D gene is TRBD1 (6 bases). Germline V CDR1 and CDR2: DFQATT, SNEGSKA (reference sequence). The CDR3 length is 16 residues. CDR3 DNA (partial): TGCAGTGCTCCGAAACGCTCAGGGGCCGCAACGACCCAA. The encoded protein is CSAPKRSGAATTQ. The entire CDR3 sequence reads CSAPKRSGAATTQAFF.

This clone showed up many times. The DNA ends 3 residues before the CDR3 does, and the rest of the CDR3 is filled in from the germline J gene. V usage is TRBV7-8 and J usage is TRBJ2-1; possible D gene TRBD1, 5 bases. This CDR3 has 12 residues. The ends were cut back, 1 base at V and 8 bases at J, with 6 bases in the middle. CDR1 SGHVS and CDR2 FQNEAQ come from the germline V gene. Incomplete CDR3 DNA: TGTGCCAGCAGCTTAGTAGGGGATGAG. Translating it yields CASSLVGDE. The CDR3, in full, reads CASSLVGDEQFF.

This clone was seen ten or more times. Read sequence stops 3 residues before the CDR3 end, and the germline J gene provides the missing end. The genes are TRBV20-1 and TRBJ1-1; D unclear. The CDR3 is 13 amino acids. V was cut by 4 bases and J by 1 base, with 10 bases left in between. CDR1 is DFQATT and CDR2 is SNEGSKA in the germline V gene (reference sequence). CDR3 DNA (partial): TGCAGTGCTACCCTCGACACGAACACTGAA. As protein: CSATLDTNTE. The complete CDR3 sequence is CSATLDTNTEAFF.

Comments on this clone: The read gets to within 3 residues of the CDR3 end, and the germline J gene fills in the rest. The chain joins TRBV7-8 to TRBJ2-3; 14 nucleotides agree with TRBD2. Germline V gene data show CDR1 as SGHVS and CDR2 as FQNEAQ. The V segment lost 5 bases and the J segment 4 bases; nucleotides outside the gene matches: 5. CDR3 length: 16 amino acids. CDR3 DNA (partial): TGTGCCAGCAGCGTAGTGACTAGCGGGGGGGCAGATACG. Protein: CASSVVTSGGADT. The entire CDR3 protein reads CASSVVTSGGADTQYF.

This clone occurred many times. The CDR3 goes on 3 residues after the read ends, and that part is filled in from the germline J gene. The rearrangement uses TRBV30 and TRBJ2-2; the D gene is possibly TRBD2 (6 bases). Germline V CDR1 and CDR2: GTSNPN, SVGIG (reference sequence). CDR3 length: 14 residues. V was shortened by 2 bases and J by 3 bases, with 10 bases between the two germline ends. The CDR3 DNA, read in part, is TGTGCCTGGAGTCTCCCGGGGGACACCGGGGAG. Its protein is CAWSLPGDTGE. In full, the CDR3 is CAWSLPGDTGELFF.

This clone has at least ten counts. The read comes to an end 3 residues before the CDR3 does, leaving the germline J gene to fill in the end. J is TRBJ2-4 and V is TRBV5-1; D unresolved. The germline gives CDR1 SGHRS, CDR2 YFSETQ. The germline V and J ends were trimmed by 2 bases and 3 bases, with 9 bases remaining between them. This CDR3 has 14 amino acids. The sequenced CDR3 bases are TGCGCCAGCAGCTTTAGTGTTGGCAAAAACATT. It specifies CASSFSVGKNI. The entire CDR3 protein reads CASSFSVGKNIQYF.

The table lists this clone with many counts. The CDR3 end lies 3 residues beyond the end of the read and is filled in from the germline J gene. The chain uses TRBV4-2 and TRBJ2-5, with D maybe TRBD1 (5 bases). This CDR3 spans 15 amino acids. Trimming left V 1 base short and J 3 bases short, with 12 bases between. The germline gives CDR1 LGHNA, CDR2 YNFKEQ. This chain's CDR3 is CASSQAAVGEETQYF. CDR3 bases read: TGTGCCAGCAGCCAAGCGGCGGTAGGGGAAGAGACC.

This clone appeared many times. The CDR3 end lies 3 residues beyond the end of the read and is filled in from the germline J gene. The chain recombines TRBV20-1 with TRBJ2-7; 7 bases are shared with TRBD2. Germline assignment: CDR1 DFQATT and CDR2 SNEGSKA (reference sequence). This CDR3 region has 13 residues. V trimming: 0 bases; J trimming: 6 bases; junction bases outside the gene matches: 5. CDR3 DNA (partial): TGCAGTGCTAGAGAGCGGGAGTTTGGCGAG. It specifies CSAREREFGE. The entire CDR3 protein is CSAREREFGEQYF.

There are many counts of this clone. The read is 3 residues too short to cover the CDR3 end, so that end is filled in from the germline J gene. The chain couples TRBV7-3 to TRBJ2-1; TRBD2 is a possible D gene (5 bases). This CDR3 spans 15 amino acids. Germline V CDR1 and CDR2: SGHTA, FQGTGA. The V end was cut by 0 bases, the J end by 8 bases, with 14 bases between. CDR3: CASSLTRSVADEQFF. Partial CDR3 DNA: TGTGCCAGCAGCTTAACCCGTAGCGTTGCGGATGAG.

This clone has just a few counts. Coverage ceases 3 residues before the CDR3 finishes, and the germline J gene fills in the end. This chain connects TRBV2 to TRBJ1-3; no firm D call. The V end was cut by 1 base, the J end by 0 bases, with 7 bases between. Germline V gene lookup returns CDR1 SNHLY and CDR2 FYNNEI. The CDR3 spans 15 residues. The chain's CDR3 is CASSEVAGSGNTIYF. CDR3 DNA, as far as it was read: TGTGCCAGCAGTGAAGTCGCCGGCTCTGGAAACACC.

This clone came up many times. The read terminates 3 residues before the CDR3 end, so the remaining end is supplied by the germline J gene. The rearrangement uses TRBV13 and TRBJ2-5, with 7 bases that match TRBD2. The J segment lost 2 bases and the V segment lost 5 bases, leaving 5 bases of the junction unmatched. Germline CDR1 and CDR2: PRHDT and FYEKMQ (reference sequence). CDR3 length: 14 residues. The CDR3 sequence: CASSDLGGQETQYF. Partial CDR3 DNA: TGTGCCAGCAGCGATTTGGGGGGGCAAGAGACC.